This T cell receptor (beta chain) was sequenced for a study of tumor-infiltrating lymphocytes in oesophageal squamous cell carcinoma (dated by TCRdb to the mid-2010s). In the case of this clonotype: No cognate antigen has been identified for it. Base quality data are lacking; no much larger clone is found one base away.

CDR1 and CDR2 were assigned from the germline V gene as SGDLS and YYNGEE. V lost 0 bases and J lost 3 bases; the stretch between them is 13 bases long. Spanning cysteine to phenylalanine, the CDR3 consists of 15 amino acids. CDR3 DNA only is kept here, 45 bases in frame from base 1. To prepare the library, PCR was applied. The sequencer was an Illumina HiSeq 1500. The public reads were run again by TCRdb, first through fastp at Q25 and then through MiXCR, and only productive beta chains were kept. Every CDR3 protein is listed once, alongside the most common genes and DNA of its rows. Counted in this sample were about 11,000 distinct CDR3 sequences; around half of them appeared once. The top ten clones comprise around 20% of the sample.

Sample: esophageal tumor tissue. The sequence came from a female donor with esophageal squamous cell carcinoma. The V and J segments used are TRBV9 and TRBJ2-7, and TRBD1 may be the D gene, going by 6 matching bases. CDR3 loop: CASSVGTDLFYEQYF. The DNA reads TGTGCCAGCAGCGTAGGGACAGACCTCTTCTACGAGCAGTACTTC.